Following are 10 T cell receptor beta chains from one sample sequenced in a study of immune evolution from preneoplasia to lung adenocarcinoma. Sequencing used immunoSEQ multiplex PCR; TCRdb keeps in-frame clones, though not all of them. In the table there are around 41,000 clones, under 80% of which are singletons. Sequencing used FFPE invasive lung adenocarcinoma tissue. These receptors came from a person in their sixties with lung adenocarcinoma.

In nucleotides, the CDR3 is TGTGCCAGCAGCGGGGGACAGGGGACTAATGAAAAACTGTTTTTT. Protein sequence: CASSGGQGTNEKLFF. The genes are TRBV7-9 and TRBJ1-4, with 10 bases aligning to TRBD1. Germline V lookup: CDR1 SEHNR, CDR2 FQNEAQ (reference sequence). The CDR3 loop spans 15 amino acids. The J segment lost 2 bases and the V segment lost 5 bases, leaving 2 bases of the junction unmatched.

V usage is TRBV6-5 and J usage is TRBJ1-4; possible D gene TRBD1, 5 bases. Germline CDR1 MNHEY, CDR2 SVGAGI. Trimming pared 0 bases from V and 2 bases from J, leaving 10 bases between. The CDR3 extends over 16 amino acids. The CDR3 here is CASSYSGTGTNEKLFF. CDR3 DNA sequence: TGTGCCAGCAGTTACTCGGGGACGGGTACTAATGAAAAACTGTTTTTT.

This clone showed up just once. The V call is TRBV5-8, the J call TRBJ2-2; TRBD1 matches 11 bases. Germline CDR1 SGHTS, CDR2 YDEGEE. Trimming took 5 bases from V and 3 from J; bases not matched to a gene: 6. The CDR3 is made up of 16 amino acids. In nucleotides, the CDR3 is TGTGCCAGCAGGCGCCGGGACAGGGGGTACACCGGGGAGCTGTTTTTT. It translates to CASRRRDRGYTGELFF.

This clone turned up a few times. This chain joins TRBV2 and TRBJ1-5, with D possibly matching TRBD1 (6 bases). CDR3 size: 14 residues. From germline, CDR1 is SNHLY and CDR2 FYNNEI. The V end was cut by 3 bases, the J end by 5 bases, with 11 bases between. CDR3 protein: CASSDRGTHQPQHF. As DNA, the CDR3 is TGTGCCAGCAGTGACAGGGGTACACATCAGCCCCAGCATTTT.

This chain links TRBV5-1 with TRBJ2-3; 11 nucleotides line up with TRBD1. V lost 0 bases and J lost 5; bases outside the gene matches: 5. The CDR3 covers 16 residues. Per the germline V gene, CDR1 is SGHRS and CDR2 is YFSETQ. CDR3 protein: CASSLDPGQGGDTQYF. The CDR3 DNA follows: TGCGCCAGCAGCTTGGATCCGGGACAGGGGGGAGATACGCAGTATTTT.

V is TRBV28 and J is TRBJ1-1; tentatively, D is TRBD1 (5 bases). The germline V gene encodes CDR1 MDHEN and CDR2 SYDVKM. Trimming removed 9 bases from V and 3 bases from J, with 17 bases in between. The CDR3 extends over 14 amino acids. This CDR3 is CASGTPLRDTEAFF. In DNA form, the CDR3 reads TGTGCCAGTGGGACCCCCCTTAGGGACACTGAAGCTTTCTTT.

The chain employs TRBV18 and TRBJ2-5; D could derive from TRBD1 or TRBD2 (7 bases each). The germline gives CDR1 KGHSH, CDR2 LQKENI. Deletions cut 3 bases from V and 2 bases from J, with 16 bases between. The CDR3 is 16 residues long. In nucleotides, the CDR3 is TGTGCCAGCTCACCTTGGGCCCAGGGGGGGCAAGAGACCCAGTACTTC. Translating it yields CASSPWAQGGQETQYF. The full variable domain, completed using reference TRBV18 and TRBJ2-5, is NAGVMQNPRHLVRRRGQEARLRCSPMKGHSHVYWYRQLPEEGLKFMVYLQKENIIDESGMPKERFSAEFPKEGPSILRIQQVVRGDSAAYFCASSPWAQGGQETQYFGPGTRLLVL.

The rearrangement uses TRBV28 and TRBJ2-4; TRBD2 agrees at 13 bases. This CDR3 spans 17 amino acids. In germline, CDR1 is MDHEN, CDR2 SYDVKM. The junction had 9 bases not matched to a gene; V was cut back by 8 bases and J by 2 bases. The CDR3 coding sequence is TGTGCCAGCCTAGAACTAGCGGGAGGGCGAACCAAAAACATTCAGTACTTC. It specifies CASLELAGGRTKNIQYF.

This clone was seen a handful of times. The chain employs TRBV11-3 and TRBJ2-7; no definite D call. The CDR3 length is 11 residues. The germline V gene has CDR1 SGHNT and CDR2 YENEEA. V lost 1 base, J lost 6 bases, and 4 bases lay in between. The CDR3 coding sequence is TGTGCCAGCAGCTTAGCTCTCGAGCAGTACTTC. Its translation is CASSLALEQYF. Full variable domain (outside the CDR3, taken from reference TRBV11-3 and TRBJ2-7): EAGVVQSPRYKIIEKKQPVAFWCNPISGHNTLYWYLQNLGQGPELLIRYENEEAVDDSQLPKDRFSAERLKGVDSTLKIQPAELGDSAVYLCASSLALEQYFGPGTRLTVT.

The V gene is TRBV2, the J gene TRBJ2-7; 8 bases match TRBD2. This CDR3 has 15 amino acids. With 6 bases clipped from V and 1 base from J, the junction kept 8 bases outside the gene matches. Germline V gives CDR1 SNHLY, CDR2 FYNNEI. Here the CDR3 DNA reads TGTGCCAGCAGACTAGGACTAGCACGGTCCTACGAGCAGTACTTC. As protein: CASRLGLARSYEQYF.